The present T cell receptor (beta chain) was sequenced within a study of cytomegalovirus exposure and HLA in healthy donors (TCRdb year 2017). About the study as a whole: An earlier analysis of about 530 of the donors reported 276 Gb of sequence data and 95 million to 120 million unique TCR beta sequences obtained from about 200 million T cells. The number of typed donors differed by locus: roughly 629-630 for A, B, C, DRB1 and DQB1; some 500 for DQA1; some 610 for DPA1; and about 450 for DPB1. In addition to the first cohort of hundreds of subjects, a separate validation cohort of around 110 different subjects was used. The later analysis used no new phenotypic data to find candidate immune exposures, relying instead on TCR beta sequences and their occurrence across donors. Approximately 310 gigabases of sequencing data and 70 million to 85 million unique TCR sequences were included in an early release covering several hundred HLA-typed donors. A later genetic analysis used genome-wide SNP genotypes for about 65% of the roughly 700 donors, treating that subset as a discovery cohort. The T cell repertoires of roughly 660 subjects were profiled by immunosequencing and related to cytomegalovirus serostatus. Of the roughly 390 genotyped donors, 75% to 85% were placed in the genetic ancestry cluster associated with self-reported Caucasian donors. All discovery cohort repertoires had been generated on a single sequencing platform. A later analysis re-analyzed previously published TCR beta repertoires from approximately 700 donors and added high-resolution HLA genotyping to study TCR occurrence patterns. In an earlier analysis of 500 to 650 of the donors, high-throughput TCR beta sequencing was used to judge whether each TCR beta V gene segment behaved as functional or pseudogenic. Donor age, sex, ethnicity and CMV serostatus were compiled together with the repertoire data. The study combined high-throughput TCR immunosequencing, statistical association of individual TCRs with disease status, and machine learning to predict cytomegalovirus infection status. Several DR-DQ haplotypes were handled as single units for association and clustering because linkage in the cohort was strong. HLA typing covered class I and class II loci at four-digit resolution. Among roughly 400 genotyped donors of the cohort, an average of about 220,000 unique TCR beta nucleotide sequences was sequenced per donor, of which about 19% were non-productive. The study was designed to test whether signatures of past pathogen exposure could be identified by cataloging public T cell receptors. Broader findings and caveats from the paper: In a later analysis, HLA-associated TCR beta chains were found to be more clonally expanded and to have lower generation probabilities than equally common non-associated chains. This cohort had only TCR beta chains sequenced, and the lack of alpha or paired-chain data limited which features could be detected. Broadly in line with IMGT annotations, most TCR beta V segments showed up in productive rearrangements about 90% or about 30% of the time in an earlier analysis of 587 of the donors. According to a later analysis, parvovirus B19, influenza, CMV and Epstein-Barr virus appeared linked to several top co-occurrence clusters. According to a later analysis, most CMV-associated TCR beta chains appeared to be HLA-restricted, and the HLA associations seemed to be driven largely by CMV exposure. In a later genetic analysis, a missense DCLRE1C variant was associated with V-gene and J-gene trimming of TCR beta chains, and the association was replicated in an independent cohort. The sequencing pipeline was judged likely to have produced a cluster of highly shared sequence variants as a technical artifact. The 87-base-pair reads could not distinguish some IMGT-functional V segments, including TRBV6-2 and TRBV6-3, so those segments were excluded. A further reported finding was that TCR beta sequences accurately predicted the HLA-A and HLA-B alleles for most subjects in the first cohort. Cytomegalovirus status was reported to be diagnosed by the classifier with high specificity and sensitivity in both the original and validation cohorts. Compared with the roughly 720-donor mean, donors in an Asian-associated ancestry cluster had fewer N-insertions in productive TCRs, according to a later genetic analysis. Linkage disequilibrium might explain the correlated functional status among segregating V segments, but an unknown experimental factor could not be excluded. Strong co-occurrence of HLA alleles, especially DR and DQ, made assigning TCR associations to individual alleles difficult. The study gave a list of roughly 150 TCR beta chains associated with cytomegalovirus. It was suggested by the authors that the approach could potentially be generalized to other disease states and immunological phenotypes. Most TCR sequences were observed very rarely across donors, whereas some public TCRs were present in many individuals. In vitro tests confirmed that a few of the cytomegalovirus-associated TCR beta chains recognize cytomegalovirus antigens. A later analysis associated 17,000 or so TCR beta sequences with specific HLA alleles at a false discovery rate of 0.05. Around 16 rarely observed V segments, including chromosome 9 orphons, were excluded from the earlier analysis of several hundred of the donors because counts were too low. In a later analysis, the rate of TCR association differed among HLA loci, with DRB1 alleles having the most associated TCRs and HLA-C alleles having the fewest. HLA typing was unavailable for some donors at each locus, so association tests used only the typed subset. Roughly uniform sequencing depth across donors was assumed in presence/absence analyses, although this assumption may not hold. For the cohort, immune exposure information was limited to CMV serostatus.

The germline V and J ends show losses of 4 bases and 3 bases respectively, and no gene match explains 1 base of the junction. The CDR3 measures 13 amino acids from cysteine to phenylalanine. The DNA shown is the 39-base CDR3, in frame from base 1. CDR1 and CDR2, looked up from the germline V gene, are MGHDK and SYGVNS. This clone was seen a single time. Its antigen remains undetermined. No base quality values were provided; no much bigger clone lies one nucleotide off. The cohort consisted of more than 650 healthy bone marrow donors. At the time of sampling, every cohort member was nominally healthy, though immune exposures that went unrecorded were likely present. The donor tested CMV seronegative, placing the donor among the 300 to 400 seronegative members of the cohort. A peripheral blood sample was collected from each donor, and TCR beta sequencing was performed on peripheral blood mononuclear cells. Genomic DNA was extracted from the blood cell samples with the Qiagen DNeasy Blood Extraction Kit.

The receptor library was made with the immunoSEQ multiplex PCR assay. For the multiplex PCR, a mixture combining 60 forward primers for TCR Vbeta segments and 13 reverse primers for TCR Jbeta segments was used. The CDR3 region of rearranged TCR beta genes was amplified from genomic DNA with a multiplex PCR assay. Amplified TCR beta libraries were sequenced as 87-base-pair reads on the Illumina HiSeq System. Concerning the study's data processing: A later analysis counted 75 million to 100 million unique TCR beta chains across the 666 repertoires, and 10 million to 12 million of these chains were shared by at least two donors. Raw reads were error-corrected and collapsed into unique sequences with a nearest-neighbor algorithm that merged closely related sequences to remove PCR and sequencing errors. To assign V, D and J gene segments, CDR3 sequences were aligned to IMGT reference sequences. For a sequence to be retained, a match of at least six nucleotides to both a V gene segment and a J gene segment was required. A rearrangement was called productive if the CDR3 had no stop codons and remained in frame with V and J, and every other rearrangement was called non-productive. Following IMGT convention, CDR3 was defined as the stretch from the second conserved V-encoded cysteine to the conserved J-encoded phenylalanine. The earlier analysis of 587 of the donors excluded sequences that lacked an unambiguous match to a single V gene segment. An earlier analysis of roughly 590 of the donors called V segments functional above 56.7% productive rearrangements and segregating when the between-donor standard deviation exceeded 5%. A statistical classification framework was built to diagnose cytomegalovirus status from the catalog of TCR beta chain sequences. A later analysis assigned V and J genes by comparing TCR nucleotide sequences with IMGT/GENE-DB human TR gene sequences. The TCRdist pipeline was used in a later analysis to assign CDR3 sequences and most-parsimonious VDJ recombination scenarios. A later analysis defined each TCR beta chain by its CDR3 amino acid sequence plus V-gene family, and excluded reads lacking a unique V-gene family. In a later analysis, a few hundred highly shared, low-generation-probability nucleotide sequences were removed to address suspected cross-contamination and a sequencing artifact. For each public chain, a later analysis derived a clonal expansion index from normalized ranks of inferred template counts within each repertoire. In a later analysis, generation probabilities were computed using a VDJ recombination model fitted to out-of-frame rearrangements, and the results were checked against IGoR. In a later analysis, TCR-TCR, TCR-HLA and TCR-CMV co-occurrence was scored with hypergeometric tests, and a repertoire-size bias correction was applied to TCR pairs. False discovery rates were estimated in a later analysis by permuting HLA or CMV assignments 20 times. In a later analysis, co-occurring TCRs were grouped using DBSCAN, with TCRdist sequence similarity added in when clustering inside HLA-allele-positive subsets. Repertoires with fewer than 30,000 or more than 120,000 public chains, plus five repertoires with anomalous nucleotide sharing, were excluded from co-occurrence clustering. As stored in TCRdb, this immuneACCESS dataset retains in-frame rearrangements with V and J assigned. A fraction of the clones does not appear; measured against another copy, unresolved V genes explain less than half of the discrepancy, and the remainder lacks a known reason. V and J calls plus clone size are reproduced from that table; the DNA served to infer D and trimming. The sample yields approximately 110,000 clones; roughly 70% were counted once. The ten largest make up around 8.1% of the sample.

The V and J segments used are TRBV25-1 and TRBJ2-7, with TRBD1 identical over 9 junction bases. This TCR was sampled from a man in his forties in good health and CMV-seronegative. The specimen sequenced was PBMCs. The CDR3 reads as follows: CASSADRGYEQYF. The nucleotide sequence is given as TGTGCCAGCAGTGCGGACAGGGGCTACGAGCAGTACTTC.